The 6 T cell receptor beta chains reported below all come from one sample, sequenced in a study of shared clonotypes between healthy human individuals (dated by TCRdb to the early 2020s). The protocol used for the library was the immunoSEQ multiplex PCR assay. Not all clones reach the TCRdb copy of this immuneACCESS table, which keeps in-frame sequences only. Checked studies attribute under half of the gap to unresolved V genes and leave the rest unexplained. The sample data list some 2.3 million clones, and 93% of these were observed just once. About 0.39% of the sample goes to the ten largest clones. The sample comprised naive CD4+ T cells from PBMCs. The cell subset or site label, read with the paper, signifies: CD45RA+ positively selected. The receptors were gathered from a man aged 18-30 years in good health. Some clones in this sample may be carry-over from other donors' samples.

The chain couples TRBV28 to TRBJ2-5; tentatively, D is TRBD1 (6 bases). Germline V gives CDR1 MDHEN, CDR2 SYDVKM. The ends were cut back, 6 bases at V and 5 bases at J, with 16 bases in the middle. CDR3 length equals 14 residues. The chain's CDR3 is CASSGRGKIETQYF. CDR3 DNA: TGTGCCAGCAGCGGCAGGGGTAAGATTGAGACCCAGTACTTC.

The chain couples TRBV12-5 to TRBJ2-3; 10 bases map to TRBD1. The CDR3 is made up of 17 amino acids. Per germline, CDR1 LGHNT and CDR2 FRNRAP. Trimming took 6 bases from V and 6 from J; bases not matched to a gene: 15. CDR3 protein: CASGVGGQGPGRDTQYF. In DNA form, the CDR3 reads TGTGCTAGTGGCGTGGGGGGACAGGGGCCAGGTCGGGATACGCAGTATTTT.

The chain couples TRBV5-1 to TRBJ2-7; D may be TRBD1 (5 bases). V dropped 1 base and J dropped 0 bases, with 8 bases sitting between them. The CDR3 runs to 14 residues. CDR1 and CDR2 (germline): SGHRS, YFSETQ. The chain's CDR3 is CASSLIGDSYEQYF. Written as DNA, the CDR3 is TGCGCCAGCAGCTTGATAGGGGACTCCTACGAGCAGTACTTC.

The CDR3 DNA follows: TGCGCCAGCAGCTTGGGGGGAGTGGCTGAAGCTTTCTTT. It codes for CASSLGGVAEAFF. The chain is built from TRBV5-1 and TRBJ1-1; D gene uncertain. Deletions cut 0 bases from V and 6 bases from J, with 9 bases between. This CDR3 region has 13 residues. From germline, CDR1 is SGHRS and CDR2 YFSETQ.

The chain is built from TRBV5-1 and TRBJ2-7; 10 bases fit TRBD2. J lost 1 base, V lost 4 bases, and 8 bases had no gene match. The CDR3 has 16 residues. Germline loops: CDR1 SGHRS, CDR2 YFSETQ. The CDR3 protein is CASSPLAGASSYEQYF. The CDR3 nucleotides are TGCGCCAGCAGCCCTCTAGCGGGAGCCTCTTCCTACGAGCAGTACTTC.

In regard to this clone: Other DNA sequences from this sample encode an identical CDR3 as well. J is TRBJ2-7 and V is TRBV5-4; 13 nucleotides match TRBD2. Germline V lookup: CDR1 SGHNT, CDR2 YYREEE (reference sequence). The length of the CDR3 is 16 residues. The J segment lost 2 bases and the V segment lost 4 bases, leaving 6 bases of the junction unmatched. DNA for the CDR3: TGTGCCAGCAGCCCCGGCGGACTAGCGGGAGCCTACGAGCAGTACTTC. Its protein product is CASSPGGLAGAYEQYF.